The 25 T cell receptor beta chains in this list originate from one sample, sequenced in a study of CD8 T cells in ankylosing spondylitis (dated by TCRdb to the late 2010s). The protocol used for the library was 5' RACE. Sequencer: Illumina HiSeq 2500. TCRdb itself trimmed the public reads at Q25 with fastp, ran MiXCR and retained productive beta chains. Rows are unified per CDR3 protein, each entry keeping the most common DNA and genes. This sample holds 250,000 to 400,000 distinct CDR3 sequences; around 10% were observed only once. The ten largest make up 9.1% of the sample. Sequences were obtained from blood, either unsorted or a sorted T cell fraction (not recorded which). These receptor sequences come from a female donor with ankylosing spondylitis or in good health (not recorded which).

There are many counts of this clonotype. The chain links TRBV6-6 to TRBJ1-6; TRBD1 is a possible D gene (5 bases). This CDR3 has 13 residues. Looked up from germline, CDR1 is MNHNY and CDR2 is SVGAGI (reference sequence). The ends were cut back, 6 bases at V and 9 bases at J, with 12 bases in the middle. The chain's CDR3 is CASRPLGGSPLHF. For the CDR3, the DNA is TGTGCCAGCAGACCCCTTGGGGGTTCACCCCTCCACTTT.

In this sample, this clonotype turned up a few times. The chain links TRBV12-3 or TRBV12-4 to TRBJ2-7, with 14 bases matching TRBD2. This CDR3 spans 15 amino acids. V was pared by 4 bases and J by 5 bases, with 4 bases of the junction left unmatched. CDR3 loop: CASSSGLAGGNEQYF. The CDR3 DNA reads TGTGCCAGCAGTTCAGGACTAGCGGGGGGTAACGAGCAGTACTTC.

This clonotype has at least ten counts. The J gene is TRBJ2-3, the V gene TRBV5-1, with TRBD2 identical over 9 bases. Trimming took 4 bases from V and 5 from J; bases not matched to a gene: 11. This CDR3 comprises 16 residues. Per germline, CDR1 SGHRS and CDR2 YFSETQ. The CDR3: CASSQQRGAGVDTQYF. In nucleotides, the CDR3 is TGCGCCAGCAGCCAACAGCGGGGGGCTGGGGTAGATACGCAGTATTTT.

This clonotype was seen a single time. The CDR3 loop is CASEKRTGIPDTQYF. CDR3 bases: TGTGCCAGCGAAAAAAGGACAGGCATCCCAGATACGCAGTATTTT. The rearrangement uses TRBV7-2 and TRBJ2-3; TRBD1 agrees at 7 bases. V lost 8 bases, J lost 4 bases, and 12 bases stayed unmatched. Germline lookup yields CDR1 SGHTA and CDR2 FQGNSA. CDR3 size: 15 residues.

In this sample, this clonotype turned up a few times. The rearrangement uses TRBV6-5 and TRBJ2-7; maybe TRBD1 (5 bases). CDR1 is MNHEY, CDR2 SVGAGI, per germline. The CDR3 sequence is 15 residues long. The V gene lost 0 bases and the J gene lost 3 bases, with 12 bases spanning the gap. The CDR3 region is CASSYSQGLNYEQYF. For the CDR3, the DNA is TGTGCCAGCAGTTACTCGCAGGGATTAAACTACGAGCAGTACTTC.

This chain uses TRBV5-6 with TRBJ2-6, with 7 bases aligning to TRBD1. CDR3 length: 17 amino acids. CDR1 is SGHDT, CDR2 YYEEEE, per germline. Unmatched junction bases numbered 3, after V lost 0 bases and J lost 0 bases. The CDR3 reads CASSLGDRPSGANVLTF. In DNA, the CDR3 is TGTGCCAGCAGCTTGGGGGACAGACCCTCTGGGGCCAACGTCCTGACTTTC.

This clonotype was seen more than once but under ten times. J is TRBJ2-7 and V is TRBV12-3 or TRBV12-4; maybe TRBD1 (5 bases). Trimming took 3 bases from V and 6 from J, leaving 12 bases between them. CDR3 length: 13 amino acids. The CDR3 sequence: CASSLQGSSEQYF. For the CDR3, the DNA is TGTGCCAGCAGTTTGCAGGGATCATCCGAGCAGTACTTC.

CDR3 region: CASSMTGLNTEAFF. The CDR3, as DNA: TGTGCCAGCAGTATGACAGGGTTAAACACTGAAGCTTTCTTT. The rearrangement uses TRBV12-3 or TRBV12-4 and TRBJ1-1; 7 bases agree with TRBD1. Trimming took 5 bases from V and 2 from J; bases not matched to a gene: 5. The CDR3 covers 14 residues.

This clonotype was seen at least ten times. This chain uses TRBV29-1 with TRBJ1-3, with a possible D match to TRBD1 (6 bases). The CDR3 has 14 amino acids. Trimming took off 3 bases at V and 2 bases at J, with 11 bases between the two ends. Germline CDR1 and CDR2: SQVTM and ANQGSEA. Written as DNA, the CDR3 is TGCAGCGTTGATGGGGCAGGGGCTGGAAACACCATATATTTT. Amino acids: CSVDGAGAGNTIYF. Supplemented by reference TRBV29-1 and TRBJ1-3, the full variable domain reads SAVISQKPSRDICQRGTSLTIQCQVDSQVTMMFWYRQQPGQSLTLIATANQGSEATYESGFVIDKFPISRPNLTFSTLTVSNMSPEDSSIYLCSVDGAGAGNTIYFGEGSWLTVV.

The rearrangement links TRBV7-9 to TRBJ2-7, with D possibly TRBD2 on 6 matching bases. V gave up 1 base and J gave up 3 bases, with 10 bases separating them. The CDR3 loop spans 14 amino acids. Germline V gene lookup returns CDR1 SEHNR and CDR2 FQNEAQ (reference sequence). The CDR3 reads CASSLGGTRYEQYF. The CDR3, as DNA: TGTGCCAGCAGCTTAGGCGGGACCCGCTACGAGCAGTACTTC.

This clonotype was seen ten or more times. The chain couples TRBV18 to TRBJ2-1; D remains unclear. The V end lost 4 bases, the J end lost 6 bases, and 10 bases lay between the germline ends. The CDR3 consists of 13 residues. Germline V gene lookup returns CDR1 KGHSH and CDR2 LQKENI. The CDR3 loop is CASSLGPTNEQFF. CDR3 nucleotide sequence: TGTGCCAGCTCACTTGGACCCACCAATGAGCAGTTCTTC. Based on the CDR3 plus reference TRBV18 and TRBJ2-1, the full variable domain is NAGVMQNPRHLVRRRGQEARLRCSPMKGHSHVYWYRQLPEEGLKFMVYLQKENIIDESGMPKERFSAEFPKEGPSILRIQQVVRGDSAAYFCASSLGPTNEQFFGPGTRLTVL.

This clonotype has ten or more counts. The chain carries TRBV5-1 and TRBJ2-1; D unclear. The CDR3 is 13 residues long. Trimming took off 4 bases at V and 4 bases at J, with 9 bases between the two ends. CDR1 SGHRS and CDR2 YFSETQ come from the germline V gene. CDR3 DNA: TGCGCCAGCAGCCTAGACATATACAATGAGCAGTTCTTC. Protein sequence: CASSLDIYNEQFF.

This clonotype came up many times. The junction departs from the called germline gene at one end, perhaps through a read error. The chain uses TRBV6-5 and TRBJ1-3; D ambiguous. This CDR3 is 12 amino acids long. The V gene's germline CDR1 is MNHEY and CDR2 SVGAGI. CDR3: CASSTPGNTIYF. CDR3 nucleotides: TGTGCCAGCAGCACCCCTGGGAACACCATATATTTT.

This clonotype was observed at least ten times. This chain joins TRBV27 and TRBJ2-2, with TRBD2 as a possible D gene (6 bases). Per the germline V gene, CDR1 is MNHEY and CDR2 is SMNVEV (reference sequence). V gave up 5 bases and J gave up 4 bases, with 14 bases separating them. This CDR3 contains 15 residues. In DNA, the CDR3 is TGTGCCAGCAGTCGGCCGGGACTCCTCACCGGGGAGCTGTTTTTT. This translates into CASSRPGLLTGELFF.

This clonotype came up many times. The chain links TRBV7-2 to TRBJ1-5; no reliable D call. Germline CDR1 is SGHTA and CDR2 is FQGNSA. V was cut by 5 bases and J by 3 bases, with 11 bases left in between. The CDR3 totals 14 residues. The CDR3 protein is CASSTYENNQPQHF. The CDR3 bases are TGTGCCAGCAGCACCTATGAGAACAATCAGCCCCAGCATTTT.

This clonotype was found many times. The gene calls are TRBV10-2 and TRBJ1-5, with D hard to call. Germline CDR1 is WSHSY and CDR2 is SAAADI. The CDR3 covers 11 residues. V was pared by 8 bases and J by 9 bases, with 11 bases between. In nucleotides, the CDR3 is TGCGCCAGCGGGCTTGATGGGCCCCAGCATTTT. It specifies CASGLDGPQHF.

This clonotype has a count of ten or more. The chain carries TRBV28 and TRBJ2-3; a possible D gene is TRBD2 (6 bases). This CDR3 has 12 amino acids. The germline CDR1 and CDR2 sequences are MDHEN and SYDVKM. Trimming cost V 4 bases and J 8 bases, with 10 bases left between them. The CDR3 coding sequence is TGTGCCAGCAGTTCGGCCGGGGGTACGCAGTATTTT. Translation gives CASSSAGGTQYF.

The chain is built from TRBV27 and TRBJ1-5; 8 bases line up with TRBD1. This CDR3 is built from 16 residues. V lost 0 bases, J lost 3 bases, and 4 bases stayed unmatched. CDR1 is MNHEY, CDR2 SMNVEV, per germline (reference sequence). CDR3 sequence: CASSLSGDRINQPQHF. For the CDR3, the DNA is TGTGCCAGCAGTTTATCGGGGGACAGGATCAATCAGCCCCAGCATTTT.

The chain employs TRBV27 and TRBJ2-2; D unresolved. This CDR3 is 16 amino acids long. V gave up 5 bases and J gave up 3 bases, with 16 bases separating them. Germline V gene sequence: CDR1 MNHEY, CDR2 SMNVEV (reference sequence). As DNA, the CDR3 is TGTGCCAGCAGTAGAACACCAGGCGGCTACACCGGGGAGCTGTTTTTT. Amino acids: CASSRTPGGYTGELFF.

The gene calls are TRBV27 and TRBJ1-6, with D possibly matching TRBD1 (6 bases). The CDR3 extends over 17 amino acids. CDR1 MNHEY and CDR2 SMNVEV come from the germline V gene (reference sequence). V was trimmed by 10 bases and J by 0 bases, leaving 19 bases between them. CDR3 residues: CATAGDRLGSYNSPLHF. The CDR3 nucleotides are TGTGCCACCGCAGGGGATCGGTTGGGCTCCTATAATTCACCCCTCCACTTT.

This clonotype was found a few times. The rearrangement links TRBV29-1 to TRBJ2-1, with D perhaps given as TRBD1 or TRBD2 (5 bases each). CDR1 is SQVTM and CDR2 is ANQGSEA in the germline V gene. This CDR3 has 12 amino acids. V lost 7 bases, J lost 0 bases, and 7 bases lay in between. CDR3 sequence (DNA): TGCAGCGGGGGGAGCTCCTACAATGAGCAGTTCTTC. It encodes CSGGSSYNEQFF.

This clonotype has a handful of counts. This rearrangement joins TRBV27 to TRBJ2-1; TRBD1 aligns across 7 bases. The CDR3 loop spans 18 amino acids. The V and J ends lost 0 bases and 2 bases, in that order; junction bases with no gene match: 10. Germline CDR1 MNHEY, CDR2 SMNVEV (reference sequence). CDR3 region: CASSLSKGGRGTYNEQFF. The CDR3 region has the DNA TGTGCCAGCAGTTTATCGAAAGGTGGCAGGGGGACCTACAATGAGCAGTTCTTC.

The chain joins TRBV10-3 to TRBJ2-1; D unclear. With 3 bases removed from V and 10 bases from J, the gap between germline ends came to 7 bases. The CDR3 totals 11 residues. Germline V gene data show CDR1 as ENHRY and CDR2 as SYGVKD. The CDR3 protein is CAISESNEQFF. The CDR3 bases are TGTGCCATCAGTGAAAGCAACGAGCAGTTCTTC.

This clonotype showed up many times. The V and J genes are TRBV20-1 and TRBJ2-4; D could derive from TRBD1 or TRBD2 (5 bases each). V was pared by 7 bases and J by 1 base, with 11 bases between. Per the germline V gene, CDR1 is DFQATT and CDR2 is SNEGSKA (reference sequence). The CDR3 runs 13 residues. CDR3: CSGQRVAKNIQYF. CDR3 DNA: TGCAGTGGACAGAGGGTGGCCAAAAACATTCAGTACTTC.

This clonotype came up many times. The chain joins TRBV5-1 to TRBJ2-6; a possible D gene is TRBD1 (5 bases). The V gene lost 0 bases and the J gene lost 0 bases, with 7 bases spanning the gap. Germline V gives CDR1 SGHRS, CDR2 YFSETQ. The CDR3 sequence is 16 residues long. The CDR3 nucleotides read TGCGCCAGCAGCTTGGGACAGAGCTCTGGGGCCAACGTCCTGACTTTC. Its protein is CASSLGQSSGANVLTF.